Detailed here is one TCR beta chain. The specificity of this receptor is unknown. It has no much larger one-base neighbor in the sample; base qualities were not kept. The data derive from a study of control samples from healthy donors and cancer patients (dated by TCRdb to about 2020). The protocol used for the library was the immunoSEQ multiplex PCR assay. Sourced from immuneACCESS, this table was stored by TCRdb with only in-frame sequences that have V and J called. A share of the clones is absent; for the studies checked, an unresolved V gene accounts for under half, and the remainder has no known explanation. The sample profile shows 63,000 or so clones; about 80% of them were found once. Approximately 30% of the sample comes from the top ten. V drops 6 bases and J drops 0 bases, leaving 10 bases in between. The CDR3 numbers 13 residues from cysteine through phenylalanine. Only the CDR3 portion is preserved as DNA: 39 bases, with reading frame beginning at the first base. As encoded in the germline V gene (reference sequence), CDR1 is SGHNT while CDR2 is YYREEE.

The chain joins TRBV5-4 to TRBJ2-7; the D gene is unclear. The clonotype was recovered from a middle-aged man in good health. The material sequenced was blood. The CDR3 region has the sequence CASKIWTSYEQYF. The nucleotide sequence reads TGTGCCAGCAAAATTTGGACCTCCTACGAGCAGTACTTC.